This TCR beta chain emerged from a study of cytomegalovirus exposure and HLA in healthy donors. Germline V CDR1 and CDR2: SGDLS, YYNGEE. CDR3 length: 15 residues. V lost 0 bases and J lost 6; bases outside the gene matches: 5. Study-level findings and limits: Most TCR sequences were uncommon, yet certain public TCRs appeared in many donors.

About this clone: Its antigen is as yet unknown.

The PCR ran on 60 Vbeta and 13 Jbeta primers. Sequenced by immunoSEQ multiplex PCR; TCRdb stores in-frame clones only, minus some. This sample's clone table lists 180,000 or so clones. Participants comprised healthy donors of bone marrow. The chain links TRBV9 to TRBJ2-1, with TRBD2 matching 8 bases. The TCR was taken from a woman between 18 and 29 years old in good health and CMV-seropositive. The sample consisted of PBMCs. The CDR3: CASSVGRGAPNEQFF. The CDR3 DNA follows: TGTGCCAGCAGCGTAGGGCGGGGGGCCCCCAATGAGCAGTTCTTC.